The source of this T cell receptor beta chain is a study of shared clonotypes between healthy human individuals (TCRdb year 2020). Regarding the study in general: The cohort included a few men and a couple of women between 18 and 49 years of age. Per donor, three plates each were used for CD4 naive and CD4 memory, two for CD8 naive, and one for CD8 memory. To estimate repertoire size and how much clonotype sharing occurs between individuals, the study deeply sequenced the blood TCR repertoires of several healthy adults. Different laboratories and diverse techniques were used to prepare libraries and sequence TCR repertoires, to increase sequencing depth and limit assay-specific biases. Leukapheresis yielded between about 0.9 and 9.5 billion PBMCs per donor. Summary of the overall study and its limitations: Pairwise subsampling indicated that sequencing depth was expected to affect the degree of clonotype sharing among donors. When several donors were compared, the shared fraction of clonotypes was 5% to 6.5% for naive CD4, about 4% for naive CD8, 2% to 2.5% for memory CD4, and 0.4% for memory CD8. Even with the large sequencing depth, rarefaction of the sorted-subset datasets indicated that sequencing was incomplete. Clonotypes shared by all four sorted-subset donors showed higher generation probabilities than non-shared clonotypes. Larger estimated clonotype richness was generally found for naive subsets than for memory subsets. The small number of donors limited the genetic and exposure-history diversity represented. Sampling was limited to blood, and TCR repertoires in tissue likely differ from TCR repertoires in blood.

TCR CDR3 regions were amplified from genomic DNA by multiplex PCR using the deep immunoSEQ assay. Genomic DNA extracted from each cell subset was distributed evenly over all wells of several immunoSEQ 96-well plates, and each plate served as one replicate. Each replicate PCR for sorted subsets received around 200 ng genomic DNA, equal to 30,000 or so T cell genomes. Purified libraries were measured with a Qubit 3.0 fluorometer, size-checked on a Bioanalyzer 2100, and measured again with the KAPA Library Quantification kit. A separate single-read 150-cycle Illumina NextSeq 550 flow cell was used to sequence each immunoSEQ 96-well plate. The study's own analysis went as follows. The immunoSEQ output contained only junctional sequences without quality scores, so filtering could not match that applied to full-length reads. Sequences were annotated with PyIR, a Python wrapper for IgBLAST v1.9, and V/J genes and CDR3 were assigned using IMGT germline references. Reads were filtered out if the reads had weak V/J assignments (E-value above 1e-6), no CDR3, stop codons, out-of-frame junctions, or ambiguous translated residues. V3J clonotypes were defined as sequences sharing the same inferred V gene, J gene, and CDR3 amino acid sequence. To compute the percentage overlap between repertoires, the number of shared unique clonotypes was divided by the size of the smaller repertoire. Richness of each repertoire was evaluated using RTK rarefaction, the Chao1 estimator, and Recon v2.1 estimates of unobserved clonotypes. Generation probabilities were computed with OLGA for all TCRbeta clonotypes obtained by the gDNA method from four donors. Imported from immuneACCESS, the table was reduced by TCRdb to in-frame sequences with V and J called. These copies leave out some clones; in studies compared against another copy, an unresolved V gene accounts for under half, and the cause of the remainder is not known. V and J calls and clone size follow that table, whereas D and trimming were derived from the DNA. Across this sample there are around 2.5 million clones, with under 95% seen only once. The top ten clonotypes cover roughly 0.36% of the sample.

The donors were healthy, HIV-negative adults who had no recently reported acute infections or vaccinations. Every donor was a Caucasian adult living in Nashville, Tennessee, USA. Magnetic negative selection was used to enrich CD4+ T cells, after which naive cells were positively selected on CD45RA and the negative fraction became the memory subset. After blood collection by leukapheresis, PBMCs were isolated using Ficoll-Histopaque density gradient centrifugation and then cryopreserved in the vapor phase of liquid nitrogen. Analytical flow cytometry was used to check the purity and quantity of each magnetically sorted T cell population. Genomic DNA was isolated from each sorted fraction and quantified by UV absorbance on a Nanodrop 2000c. Concerning this clone itself: This receptor's antigen is unknown. No qualities accompany the bases; no much larger clone lies one base away.

The receptor was isolated from a man aged 18 to 35 in good health. Some clones in this sample may be carry-over from other donors' samples. Material for sequencing was naive CD4+ T cells from PBMCs. The meaning of the sample's cell subset or site label: CD45RA+ positively selected.

The CDR3 reads CASSVGRGNLAGNTIYF. The nucleotide sequence is TGTGCCAGCAGCGTAGGGCGTGGGAATTTGGCTGGAAACACCATATATTTT. The chain is assembled from TRBV9 and TRBJ1-3, with the identity of the D gene unclear. The CDR3 measures 17 amino acids from cysteine to phenylalanine. Left in the record is the CDR3 DNA by itself, 51 bases read in frame from the first base. A distance of 15 bases separates the germline ends of V and J, which lose 0 bases and 2 bases respectively. The germline V gene sets CDR1 to SGDLS and CDR2 to YYNGEE.